This T cell receptor (beta chain) was sequenced in a study of T cell responses to AZD1222 COVID-19 vaccine. The CDR3 length is 14 residues. Trimming stripped 8 bases from V and 2 bases from J, with 13 bases between. Germline loops: CDR1 MDHEN, CDR2 SYDVKM. Some clones are missing from TCRdb's copy, which holds only in-frame ones; the method was immunoSEQ multiplex PCR. The sample includes about 110,000 clones, about 86% seen only once; the top ten take about 3.3%. The material was peripheral blood, obtained on day 0 of AZD1222 vaccination. This TCR was recovered from an adult in good health. This chain links TRBV28 with TRBJ1-5; D is unclear. The CDR3: CASSGVAGNQPQHF. The CDR3 region has the DNA TGTGCCAGCTCAGGAGTCGCGGGCAATCAGCCCCAGCATTTT.